This TCR beta chain was identified in a study of blood T cell repertoires in COVID-19. About the research overall: Samples came from the United States, Italy and Spain, spanning acute and convalescent COVID-19. PBMCs, B-cell-depleted T cells, or T cells provided the cDNA or gDNA that made up the material.

Under the authors' procedure: Amplified reference gene primers provided the basis for estimating nucleated cell counts. Repertoires were generated with immunoSEQ multiplex PCR, while TCRdb's copy carries only in-frame clones and drops some. V, J and clone size derive from that table, while D and trimming were established from the DNA sequence. The sample includes 150,000 to 200,000 clones, roughly 89% of them seen just once. The CDR3 extends over 13 amino acids. The V end was cut by 0 bases, the J end by 10 bases, with 12 bases between. Germline values: CDR1 SGHTA, CDR2 FQGNSA. This TCR came from a woman aged 45-59 years with acute or convalescent COVID-19. The sequenced sample consisted of peripheral blood. The chain employs TRBV7-2 and TRBJ1-1, with D possibly being TRBD1 (6 bases). CDR3 amino acids: CASSLAGAGVAFF. The CDR3 DNA follows: TGTGCCAGCAGCTTAGCAGGGGCAGGGGTAGCTTTCTTT.